These 22 T cell receptor beta chains share one sample of origin, sequenced in a study of memory CD4+ T cells and cytomegalovirus serostatus. Single viable CD3+CD4+CD8-CD45RO+ cells were sorted as the memory CD4+ T cells. Sequencing used immunoSEQ multiplex PCR; TCRdb keeps in-frame clones, though not all of them. The data hold tens of thousands of clones, with over 65% observed a single time. Source material: memory CD4+ T cells from blood. The receptors were gathered from an adult in good health and CMV-seronegative.

This chain links TRBV2 with TRBJ1-2; D is undetermined. CDR1 is SNHLY, CDR2 FYNNEI, per germline. Trimming removed 6 bases from V and 3 bases from J, with 14 bases in between. This CDR3 comprises 14 residues. CDR3 amino acids: CASSPRLQDYGYTF. As DNA, the CDR3 is TGTGCCAGCAGCCCGCGGCTCCAAGACTATGGCTACACCTTC.

V and J are TRBV7-3 and TRBJ2-1; D is perhaps TRBD2 (6 bases). The CDR3 consists of 15 residues. V lost 5 bases and J lost 2, with 13 bases in between. Germline CDR1 is SGHTA and CDR2 is FQGTGA. The CDR3 DNA sequence: TGTGCCAGCAGCCGCGGGGCCGATACCTACAATGAGCAGTTCTTC. Translation gives CASSRGADTYNEQFF.

V is TRBV27 and J is TRBJ2-4; perhaps D is TRBD1 or TRBD2 (5 bases each). CDR3 length: 21 amino acids. The germline gives CDR1 MNHEY, CDR2 SMNVEV (reference sequence). The V end lost 2 bases, the J end lost 0 bases, and 26 bases lay between the germline ends. The CDR3 bases are TGTGCCAGCAGTTTAAGCGGCAGGGCGCCTTTCACATCCCCAGCCAAAAACATTCAGTACTTC. Protein product: CASSLSGRAPFTSPAKNIQYF.

This clone came up once. V usage is TRBV28 and J usage is TRBJ1-3; D ambiguous. Trimming stripped 6 bases from V and 4 bases from J, with 16 bases between. Germline lookup yields CDR1 MDHEN and CDR2 SYDVKM. The CDR3 covers 15 residues. Here the CDR3 reads CASSTTRVGGNTIYF. The CDR3 nucleotides are TGTGCCAGCAGCACTACTAGGGTGGGGGGAAACACCATATATTTT.

V and J are TRBV4-2 and TRBJ2-6; D is unclear. Germline V gene lookup returns CDR1 LGHNA and CDR2 YNFKEQ. Trimming stripped 1 base from V and 0 bases from J, with 7 bases between. The CDR3 consists of 16 residues. The CDR3 protein is CASSQVGFSGANVLTF. The CDR3 nucleotides read TGTGCCAGCAGCCAAGTCGGCTTCTCTGGGGCCAACGTCCTGACTTTC.

The chain joins TRBV4-1 to TRBJ2-2; D gene unclear. Germline V gene data show CDR1 as MGHRA and CDR2 as YSYEKL. V lost 0 bases and J lost 7, with 6 bases in between. CDR3 length equals 13 residues. The CDR3, as DNA: TGCGCCAGCAGCCAAGATCGAATCGGGGAGCTGTTTTTT. Its translation: CASSQDRIGELFF.

V and J are TRBV11-2 and TRBJ1-2, with D tentatively TRBD1 (5 bases). This CDR3 has 14 residues. Per germline, CDR1 SGHAT and CDR2 FQNNGV. Trimming removed 3 bases at V and 2 bases at J, with 10 bases between. CDR3 nucleotide sequence: TGTGCCAGCAGCTTGGGGGGACGGAACTATGGCTACACCTTC. It translates to CASSLGGRNYGYTF. The variable domain in full, completed from reference TRBV11-2 and TRBJ1-2, reads EAGVAQSPRYKIIEKRQSVAFWCNPISGHATLYWYQQILGQGPKLLIQFQNNGVVDDSQLPKDRFSAERLKGVDSTLKIQPAKLEDSAVYLCASSLGGRNYGYTFGSGTRLTVV.

This rearrangement joins TRBV5-1 to TRBJ2-5; TRBD1 agrees at 7 bases. The V and J ends lost 4 bases and 10 bases, in that order; junction bases with no gene match: 16. CDR3 size: 15 residues. Looked up from germline, CDR1 is SGHRS and CDR2 is YFSETQ. The CDR3 protein is CASSPPSGQSSIQYF. The CDR3 DNA is TGCGCCAGCAGCCCCCCTTCGGGACAGTCTTCCATCCAGTACTTC. Full variable domain (missing parts from reference TRBV5-1 and TRBJ2-5): KAGVTQTPRYLIKTRGQQVTLSCSPISGHRSVSWYQQTPGQGLQFLFEYFSETQRNKGNFPGRFSGRQFSNSRSEMNVSTLELGDSALYLCASSPPSGQSSIQYFGPGTRLLVL.

In its sample, this clone was seen a few times. The V and J genes are TRBV19 and TRBJ1-3, with D tentatively TRBD1 (5 bases). V was shortened by 8 bases and J by 0 bases, with 14 bases between the two germline ends. Germline CDR1 LNHDA, CDR2 SQIVND (reference sequence). CDR3 size: 15 residues. In DNA form, the CDR3 reads TGTGCCAGTCGCCCAGGGAGTTCCTCTGGAAACACCATATATTTT. This gives the protein CASRPGSSSGNTIYF.

A few counts support this clone. V is TRBV7-9 and J is TRBJ1-4; no clear D gene. Germline lookup yields CDR1 SEHNR and CDR2 FQNEAQ (reference sequence). This CDR3 region has 14 residues. Trimming left V 4 bases short and J 0 bases short, with 6 bases between. The CDR3 DNA is TGTGCCAGCAGCTCGCAAGCAACTAATGAAAAACTGTTTTTT. This codes for CASSSQATNEKLFF. The full variable domain, its missing parts supplied by reference TRBV7-9 and TRBJ1-4, is DTGVSQNPRHKITKRGQNVTFRCDPISEHNRLYWYRQTLGQGPEFLTYFQNEAQLEKSRLLSDRFSAERPKGSFSTLEIQRTEQGDSAMYLCASSSQATNEKLFFGSGTQLSVL.

The genes are TRBV28 and TRBJ2-7, with 16 bases matching TRBD2. J gave up 6 bases and V 4 bases, and 6 bases lay outside the gene matches. Germline CDR1 is MDHEN and CDR2 is SYDVKM. This CDR3 region has 16 residues. The CDR3 DNA reads as TGTGCCAGCAGTTGGGGACTAGCGGGGGGGCTGGGCGAGCAGTACTTC. It codes for CASSWGLAGGLGEQYF.

This clone was detected only a few times. The chain links TRBV11-1 to TRBJ2-3; D uncertain. CDR1 and CDR2 from the germline V gene are SGHAT and FQDESV (reference sequence). Trimming left V 2 bases short and J 6 bases short, with 3 bases between. This CDR3 has 11 residues. The CDR3 DNA sequence: TGTGCCAGCAGCTTACGGGATACGCAGTATTTT. It encodes CASSLRDTQYF. Drawing the rest from reference TRBV11-1 and TRBJ2-3, the complete variable domain is EAEVAQSPRYKITEKSQAVAFWCDPISGHATLYWYRQILGQGPELLVQFQDESVVDDSQLPKDRFSAERLKGVDSTLKIQPAELGDSAMYLCASSLRDTQYFGPGTRLTVL.

V and J are TRBV9 and TRBJ1-3; TRBD1 might be the D (6 bases). Germline-derived CDR1 and CDR2 are SGDLS and YYNGEE. The CDR3 consists of 16 residues. V was trimmed by 1 base and J by 4 bases, leaving 15 bases between them. CDR3 loop: CASSVTGGGSGNTIYF. CDR3 nucleotides: TGTGCCAGCAGCGTAACGGGAGGGGGATCAGGAAACACCATATATTTT.

J is TRBJ1-1 and V is TRBV28; a weak D match, TRBD1 (5 bases). The CDR3 consists of 15 residues. Trimming took off 3 bases at V and 5 bases at J, with 16 bases between the two ends. Per germline, CDR1 MDHEN and CDR2 SYDVKM. The CDR3 coding sequence is TGTGCCAGCAGTTTGGGGGGGGGAGGAGGTACTGAAGCTTTCTTT. The encoded protein is CASSLGGGGGTEAFF.

J is TRBJ1-5 and V is TRBV12-5, with 7 bases fitting TRBD1. From germline, CDR1 is LGHNT and CDR2 FRNRAP. Losses at the gene ends were 1 base for V and 6 bases for J; bases not matched to a gene: 6. The CDR3 totals 15 residues. In DNA form, the CDR3 reads TGTGCTAGTGGTTTGGGGAATACAGGGGCTCAGCCCCAGCATTTT. Protein sequence: CASGLGNTGAQPQHF.

This chain uses TRBV7-6 with TRBJ1-2; 7 bases are shared with TRBD1. The CDR3 runs to 16 residues. V was pared by 4 bases and J by 0 bases, with 8 bases of the junction left unmatched. Germline V CDR1 and CDR2: SGHVS, FNYEAQ. The CDR3 DNA reads as TGTGCCAGCAGCTCCACACAGGGGCGAACTAACTATGGCTACACCTTC. Protein sequence: CASSSTQGRTNYGYTF.

The rearrangement uses TRBV5-1 and TRBJ2-5; D uncertain. CDR3 size: 13 residues. Germline CDR1 and CDR2: SGHRS and YFSETQ. The V end lost 2 bases, the J end lost 2 bases, and 7 bases lay between the germline ends. CDR3 amino acids: CASSFPAQETQYF. CDR3 nucleotides: TGCGCCAGCAGCTTTCCAGCACAAGAGACCCAGTACTTC. Together with reference TRBV5-1 and TRBJ2-5, the CDR3 gives the full variable domain: KAGVTQTPRYLIKTRGQQVTLSCSPISGHRSVSWYQQTPGQGLQFLFEYFSETQRNKGNFPGRFSGRQFSNSRSEMNVSTLELGDSALYLCASSFPAQETQYFGPGTRLLVL.

This clone was recorded once. J is TRBJ1-2 and V is TRBV5-1; TRBD1 matches 7 bases. The J segment lost 3 bases and the V segment lost 5 bases, leaving 7 bases of the junction unmatched. The CDR3 contains 14 residues. Germline V gene lookup returns CDR1 SGHRS and CDR2 YFSETQ. CDR3 in DNA: TGCGCCAGCAGAGCGGAGGGGGCGGACTATGGCTACACCTTC. Translated, it gives CASRAEGADYGYTF.

The V call is TRBV7-9, the J call TRBJ1-6; D is uncertain. Deletions cut 3 bases from V and 13 bases from J, with 13 bases between. The germline V gene has CDR1 SEHNR and CDR2 FQNEAQ (reference sequence). The CDR3 consists of 13 residues. CDR3 residues: CASSLNSIGPLHF. The CDR3 DNA reads as TGTGCCAGCAGCTTGAACAGCATCGGGCCCCTCCACTTT.

The CDR3 protein is CASGLMQETQYF. Written as DNA, the CDR3 is TGCGCCAGCGGCTTGATGCAAGAGACCCAGTACTTC. J is TRBJ2-5 and V is TRBV10-2; the D is unclear. CDR1 is WSHSY and CDR2 is SAAADI in the germline V gene. Trimming took 8 bases from V and 2 from J, leaving 9 bases between them. The CDR3 spans 12 residues.

The chain links TRBV5-1 to TRBJ2-6, with TRBD1 matching over 9 bases. CDR3 length: 17 residues. CDR1 and CDR2 from the germline V gene are SGHRS and YFSETQ. Trimming removed 0 bases from V and 2 bases from J; junction bases left unmatched: 3. The CDR3 reads CASSLGDREPGANVLTF. The CDR3 region has the DNA TGCGCCAGCAGCTTGGGGGACAGGGAGCCTGGGGCCAACGTCCTGACTTTC.

The chain's CDR3 is CAWTRGSSTDTQYF. The CDR3 DNA is TGTGCCTGGACGCGGGGTTCTAGCACAGATACGCAGTATTTT. The chain couples TRBV30 to TRBJ2-3; D may be TRBD2 (6 bases). V lost 4 bases to trimming and J lost 0 bases, with 11 bases between them. This CDR3 is 14 amino acids long. Germline CDR1 and CDR2: GTSNPN and SVGIG (reference sequence).